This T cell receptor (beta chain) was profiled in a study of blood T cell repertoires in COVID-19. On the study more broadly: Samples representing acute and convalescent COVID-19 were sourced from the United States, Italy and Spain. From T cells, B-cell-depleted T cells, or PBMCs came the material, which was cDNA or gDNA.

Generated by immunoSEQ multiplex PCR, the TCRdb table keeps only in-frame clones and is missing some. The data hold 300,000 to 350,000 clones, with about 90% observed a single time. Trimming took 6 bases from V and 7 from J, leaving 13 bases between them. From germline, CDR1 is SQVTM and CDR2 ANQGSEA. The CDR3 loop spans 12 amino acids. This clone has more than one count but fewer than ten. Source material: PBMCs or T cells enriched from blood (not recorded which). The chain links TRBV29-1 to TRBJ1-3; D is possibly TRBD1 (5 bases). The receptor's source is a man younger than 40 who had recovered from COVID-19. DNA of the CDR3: TGCAGCGTCCTCGACAGCCGTAACACCATATATTTT. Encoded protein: CSVLDSRNTIYF.